This TCR beta chain came from a study of blood T cell repertoires in COVID-19. Study-level background: COVID-19 samples, acute and convalescent, were from the United States, Italy and Spain.

CDR1 MNHEY and CDR2 SVGAGI come from the germline V gene. The CDR3 is made up of 15 amino acids. V lost 6 bases to trimming and J lost 0 bases, with 14 bases between them. TCRdb's copy holds only in-frame clones and misses some; the assay was immunoSEQ multiplex PCR. This table has 140,000 or so clones, about 90% appearing once. The sample comprised peripheral blood. V is TRBV6-5 and J is TRBJ1-1; unclear D gene. The TCR sequence derives from an elderly woman with acute or convalescent COVID-19. CDR3 nucleotide sequence: TGTGCCAGCAGACGGGGAGGGAGCCTGAACACTGAAGCTTTCTTT. The encoded protein is CASRRGGSLNTEAFF.